The clone carrying this TCR beta chain was seen a few times. The data are from a study of OX40 agonist ivuxolimab in advanced cancers. Whole-study context: With a range of 23 to 79, age averaged 60 years, and 70% to 85% were male.

Trimming cost V 6 bases and J 3 bases, with 11 bases left between them. The CDR3 length is 13 residues. Germline CDR1 is LNHDA and CDR2 is SQIVND (reference sequence). Clones were sequenced by immunoSEQ multiplex PCR, and TCRdb holds only the in-frame ones, with some missing. The sample records about 110,000 clones, around 93% being singletons. Sequences were derived from CD4+ or CD8+ T cells sorted from blood, sampled in a trial of the OX40 agonist ivuxolimab. The TCR comes from an adult with an advanced solid tumor such as melanoma, head and neck, liver or kidney cancer. The chain is built from TRBV19 and TRBJ1-1; the D gene is possibly TRBD1 (5 bases). The CDR3 DNA reads TGTGCCAGTAGGTTGGACACCTACACTGAAGCTTTCTTT. It translates to CASRLDTYTEAFF. The full variable domain, completed using reference TRBV19 and TRBJ1-1, is DGGITQSPKYLFRKEGQNVTLSCEQNLNHDAMYWYRQDPGQGLRLIYYSQIVNDFQKGDIAEGYSVSREKKESFPLTVTSAQKNPTAFYLCASRLDTYTEAFFGQGTRLTVV.